This T cell receptor beta chain was sequenced during a study of blood T cell repertoires in COVID-19. Study-level background: Spain, Italy and the United States supplied samples that represented acute and convalescent COVID-19. Nucleic acid was either cDNA or gDNA, and it came from T cells, B-cell-depleted T cells, or PBMCs.

Germline V lookup: CDR1 LNHNV, CDR2 YYDKDF (reference sequence). Germline trimming cut 0 bases from V and 4 bases from J; bases unmatched to any gene: 2. The CDR3 totals 14 residues. Clinical history as reported by participants underpinned cohort assignment. Method: immunoSEQ multiplex PCR; TCRdb's copy keeps in-frame clones and lacks some. The sample lists 110,000 to 150,000 clones; 86% were seen once. This clone was detected once. The clonotype comes from a man aged 45-65 years who had recovered from COVID-19. The specimen was PBMCs or T cells enriched from blood (not recorded which). This chain connects TRBV15 to TRBJ1-1; 7 bases are a match to TRBD1. The DNA for the CDR3 is TGTGCCACCAGCAGAGAAGGGGGCCCCACTGAAGCTTTCTTT. Its protein product is CATSREGGPTEAFF. Supplemented by reference TRBV15 and TRBJ1-1, the full variable domain reads DAMVIQNPRYQVTQFGKPVTLSCSQTLNHNVMYWYQQKSSQAPKLLFHYYDKDFNNEADTPDNFQSRRPNTSFCFLDIRSPGLGDTAMYLCATSREGGPTEAFFGQGTRLTVV.